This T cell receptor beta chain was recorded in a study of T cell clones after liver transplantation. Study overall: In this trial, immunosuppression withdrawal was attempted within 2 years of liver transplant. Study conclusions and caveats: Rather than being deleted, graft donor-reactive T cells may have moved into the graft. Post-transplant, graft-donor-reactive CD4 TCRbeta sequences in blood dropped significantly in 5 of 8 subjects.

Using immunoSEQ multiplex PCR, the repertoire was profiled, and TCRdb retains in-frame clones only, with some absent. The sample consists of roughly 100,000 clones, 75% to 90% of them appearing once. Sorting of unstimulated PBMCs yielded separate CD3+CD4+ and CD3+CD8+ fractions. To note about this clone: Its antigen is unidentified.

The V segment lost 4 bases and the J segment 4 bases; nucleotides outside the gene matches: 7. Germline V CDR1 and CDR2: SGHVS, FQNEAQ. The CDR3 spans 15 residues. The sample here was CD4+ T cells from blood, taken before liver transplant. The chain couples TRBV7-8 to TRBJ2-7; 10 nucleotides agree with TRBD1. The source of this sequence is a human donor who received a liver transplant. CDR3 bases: TGTGCCAGCAGCTATCGGGACAGGGGCCCGTACGAGCAGTACTTC. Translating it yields CASSYRDRGPYEQYF.